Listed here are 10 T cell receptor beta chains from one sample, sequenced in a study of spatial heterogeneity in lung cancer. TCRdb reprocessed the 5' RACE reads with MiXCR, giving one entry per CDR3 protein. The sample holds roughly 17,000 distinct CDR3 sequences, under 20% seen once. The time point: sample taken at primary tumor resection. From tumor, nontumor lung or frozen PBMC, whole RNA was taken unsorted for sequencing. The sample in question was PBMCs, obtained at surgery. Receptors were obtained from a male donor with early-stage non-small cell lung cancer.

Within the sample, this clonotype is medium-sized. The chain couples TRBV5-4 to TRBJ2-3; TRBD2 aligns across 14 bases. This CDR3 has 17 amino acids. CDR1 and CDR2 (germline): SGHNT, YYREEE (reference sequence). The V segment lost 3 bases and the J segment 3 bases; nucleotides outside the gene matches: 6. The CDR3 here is CASSSGLAGVITDTQYF. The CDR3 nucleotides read TGTGCCAGCAGCTCGGGACTAGCGGGAGTGATAACAGATACGCAGTATTTT.

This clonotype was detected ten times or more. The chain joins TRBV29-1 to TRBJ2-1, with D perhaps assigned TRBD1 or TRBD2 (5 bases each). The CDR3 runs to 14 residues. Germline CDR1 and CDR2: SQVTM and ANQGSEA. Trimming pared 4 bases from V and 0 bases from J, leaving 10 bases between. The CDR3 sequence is CSVGGAGSYNEQFF. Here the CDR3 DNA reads TGCAGCGTTGGAGGGGCCGGCTCCTACAATGAGCAGTTCTTC.

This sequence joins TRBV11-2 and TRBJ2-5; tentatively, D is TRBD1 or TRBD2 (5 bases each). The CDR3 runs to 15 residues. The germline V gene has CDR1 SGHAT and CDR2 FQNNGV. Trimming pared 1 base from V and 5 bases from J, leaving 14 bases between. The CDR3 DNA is TGTGCCAGCAGCTTAGGTTCGGGGCTACACGAGACCCAGTACTTC. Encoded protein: CASSLGSGLHETQYF.

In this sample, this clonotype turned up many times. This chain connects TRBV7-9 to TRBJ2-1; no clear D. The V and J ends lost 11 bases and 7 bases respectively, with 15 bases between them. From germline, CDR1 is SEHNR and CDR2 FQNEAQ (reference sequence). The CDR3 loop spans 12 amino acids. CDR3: CAGPGVGNEQFF. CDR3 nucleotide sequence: TGTGCCGGACCCGGAGTGGGAAATGAGCAGTTCTTC.

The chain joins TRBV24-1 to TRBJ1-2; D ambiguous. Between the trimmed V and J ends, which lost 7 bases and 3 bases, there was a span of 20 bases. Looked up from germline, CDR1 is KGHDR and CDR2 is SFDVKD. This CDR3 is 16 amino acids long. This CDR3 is CATRPFGVLYDYGYTF. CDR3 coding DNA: TGTGCCACCAGGCCCTTCGGAGTACTTTACGACTATGGCTACACCTTC.

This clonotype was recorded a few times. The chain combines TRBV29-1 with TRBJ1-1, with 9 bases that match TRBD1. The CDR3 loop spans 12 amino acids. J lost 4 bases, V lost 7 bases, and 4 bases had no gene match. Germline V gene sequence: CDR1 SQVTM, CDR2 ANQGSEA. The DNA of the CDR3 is TGCAGCGGACAGGGGGATGGCACTGAAGCTTTCTTT. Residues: CSGQGDGTEAFF.

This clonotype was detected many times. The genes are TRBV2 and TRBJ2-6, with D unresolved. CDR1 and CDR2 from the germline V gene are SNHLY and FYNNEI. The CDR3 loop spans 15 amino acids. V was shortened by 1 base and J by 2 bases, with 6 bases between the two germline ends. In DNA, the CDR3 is TGTGCCAGCAGTGAAGGGCAGACTGGGGCCAACGTCCTGACTTTC. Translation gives CASSEGQTGANVLTF.

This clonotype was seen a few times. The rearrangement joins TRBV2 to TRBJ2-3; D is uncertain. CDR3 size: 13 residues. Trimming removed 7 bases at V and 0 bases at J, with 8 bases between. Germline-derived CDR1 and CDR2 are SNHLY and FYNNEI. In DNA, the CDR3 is TGTGCCAGCAAAATGGGTAGCACAGATACGCAGTATTTT. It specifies CASKMGSTDTQYF. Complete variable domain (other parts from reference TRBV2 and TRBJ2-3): EPEVTQTPSHQVTQMGQEVILRCVPISNHLYFYWYRQILGQKVEFLVSFYNNEISEKSEIFDDQFSVERPDGSNFTLKIRSTKLEDSAMYFCASKMGSTDTQYFGPGTRLTVL.

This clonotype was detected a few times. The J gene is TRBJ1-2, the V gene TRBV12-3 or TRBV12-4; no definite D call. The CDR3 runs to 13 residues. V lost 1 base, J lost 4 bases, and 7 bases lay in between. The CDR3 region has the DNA TGTGCCAGCAGTTTAGGGCAGCTCTATGGCTACACCTTC. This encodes CASSLGQLYGYTF.

CDR3 residues: CASRTGNEQFF. CDR3 DNA sequence: TGCGCCAGCAGAACAGGGAATGAGCAGTTCTTC. The chain has TRBV5-1 and TRBJ2-1; tentatively, D is TRBD1 (6 bases). Deletions cut 5 bases from V and 7 bases from J, with 7 bases between. The CDR3 length is 11 residues. Germline V gene lookup returns CDR1 SGHRS and CDR2 YFSETQ.